Given below is one T cell receptor (beta chain) in context. As yet, its antigen is unknown. CDR1 is MDHEN and CDR2 is SYDVKM in the germline V gene. The CDR3 runs 16 residues. Trimming removed 2 bases at V and 0 bases at J, with 10 bases between. The data originate from a study of shared clonotypes between healthy human individuals. Looking at the study overall: CD4 naive and CD4 memory each took three plates per donor, while CD8 naive took two and CD8 memory one. Study-wide findings and caveats: What naive subsets generally showed was a larger estimated richness than memory subsets showed.

A deep-level run was used for the assay. Several immunoSEQ 96-well plates shared each subset's DNA, each plate a replicate. The repertoire was sequenced with immunoSEQ multiplex PCR; TCRdb's copy has only in-frame clones and lacks some. The table lists approximately 640,000 clones, 90% of them singletons. This chain joins TRBV28 and TRBJ1-4; D possibly corresponds to TRBD1 (5 bases). This receptor was obtained from a man aged 18 to 30 in good health. Some clones in this sample may be carry-over from other donors' samples. The sample consisted of memory CD8+ T cells from PBMCs. Stated subset: CD45RO+ cells pooled with CCR7-negative TemRA cells. CDR3 nucleotide sequence: TGTGCCAGCAGTTTAAGGGGCGGCACAACTAATGAAAAACTGTTTTTT. It translates to CASSLRGGTTNEKLFF. Full variable domain (missing parts from reference TRBV28 and TRBJ1-4): DVKVTQSSRYLVKRTGEKVFLECVQDMDHENMFWYRQDPGLGLRLIYFSYDVKMKEKGDIPEGYSVSREKKERFSLILESASTNQTSMYLCASSLRGGTTNEKLFFGSGTQLSVL.